This record looks at one TCR beta chain sequence and its context. Assay: immunoSEQ multiplex PCR; the TCRdb copy retains only in-frame clones and omits some. The table includes hundreds of thousands of clones, around 87% detected once. The data are from a study of blood T cell repertoires in COVID-19. From germline, CDR1 is SGHRS and CDR2 YFSETQ. Trimming took 2 bases from V and 7 from J, leaving 9 bases between them. This CDR3 contains 12 residues. This rearrangement joins TRBV5-1 to TRBJ1-1; D is possibly TRBD1 (5 bases). Sequencing was carried out using peripheral blood. The receptor comes from a woman aged 45-59 years with COVID-19, enrolled during active disease. CDR3 loop: CASSFAGREAFF. CDR3 DNA sequence: TGCGCCAGCAGCTTTGCAGGGCGTGAAGCTTTCTTT.